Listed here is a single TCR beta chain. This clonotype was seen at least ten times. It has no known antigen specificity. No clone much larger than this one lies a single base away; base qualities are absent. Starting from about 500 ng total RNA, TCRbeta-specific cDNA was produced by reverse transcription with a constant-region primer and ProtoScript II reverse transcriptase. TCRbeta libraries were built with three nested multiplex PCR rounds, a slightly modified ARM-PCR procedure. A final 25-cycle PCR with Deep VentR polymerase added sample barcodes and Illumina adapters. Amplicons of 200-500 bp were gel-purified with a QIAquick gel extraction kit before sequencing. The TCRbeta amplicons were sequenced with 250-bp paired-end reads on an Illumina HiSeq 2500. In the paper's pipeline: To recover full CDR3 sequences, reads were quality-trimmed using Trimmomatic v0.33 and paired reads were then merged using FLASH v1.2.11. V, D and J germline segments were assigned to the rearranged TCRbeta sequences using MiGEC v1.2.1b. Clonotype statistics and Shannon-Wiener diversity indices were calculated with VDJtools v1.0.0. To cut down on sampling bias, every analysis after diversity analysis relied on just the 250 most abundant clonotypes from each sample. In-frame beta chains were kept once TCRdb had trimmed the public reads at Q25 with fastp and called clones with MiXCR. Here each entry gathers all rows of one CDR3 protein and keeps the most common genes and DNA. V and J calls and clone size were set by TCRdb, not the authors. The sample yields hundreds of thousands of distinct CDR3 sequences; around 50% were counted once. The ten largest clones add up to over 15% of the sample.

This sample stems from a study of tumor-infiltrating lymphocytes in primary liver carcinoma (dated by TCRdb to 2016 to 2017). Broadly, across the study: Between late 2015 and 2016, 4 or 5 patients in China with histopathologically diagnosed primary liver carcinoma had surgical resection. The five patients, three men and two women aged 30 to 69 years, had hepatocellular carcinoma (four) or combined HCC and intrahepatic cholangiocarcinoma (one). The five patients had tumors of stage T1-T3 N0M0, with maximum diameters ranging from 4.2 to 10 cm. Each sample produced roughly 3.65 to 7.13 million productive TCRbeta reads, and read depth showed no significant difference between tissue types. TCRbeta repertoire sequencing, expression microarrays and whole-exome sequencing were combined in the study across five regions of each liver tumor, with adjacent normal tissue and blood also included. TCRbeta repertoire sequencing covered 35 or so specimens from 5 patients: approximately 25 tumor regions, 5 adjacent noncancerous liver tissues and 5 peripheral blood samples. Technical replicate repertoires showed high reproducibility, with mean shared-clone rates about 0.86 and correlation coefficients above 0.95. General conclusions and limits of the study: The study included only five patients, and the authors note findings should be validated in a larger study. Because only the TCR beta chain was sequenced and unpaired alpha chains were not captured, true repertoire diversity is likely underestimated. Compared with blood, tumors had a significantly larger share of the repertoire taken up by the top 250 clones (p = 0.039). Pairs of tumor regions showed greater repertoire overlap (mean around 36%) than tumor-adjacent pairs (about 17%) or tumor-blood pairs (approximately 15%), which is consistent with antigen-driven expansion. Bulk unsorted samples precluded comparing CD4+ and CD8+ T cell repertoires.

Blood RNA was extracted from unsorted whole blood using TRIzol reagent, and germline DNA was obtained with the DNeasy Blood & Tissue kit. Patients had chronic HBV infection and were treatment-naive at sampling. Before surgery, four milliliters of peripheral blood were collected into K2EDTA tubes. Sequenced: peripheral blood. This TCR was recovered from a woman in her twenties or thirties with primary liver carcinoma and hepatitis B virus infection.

The CDR3 protein sequence reads: CASSFGRGQGRTEAFF. The DNA sequence reads TGTGCCAGCAGCTTCGGCCGGGGGCAGGGTAGGACTGAAGCTTTCTTT. The chain is assembled from TRBV11-3 and TRBJ1-1; matching of 6 bases hints at TRBD1 as the D gene. There are 16 amino acids in the CDR3, from cysteine to phenylalanine inclusive. The retained sequence is limited to the CDR3, 48 bases, with the frame set at the first base. Relative to germline, V is 3 bases shorter and J is 5 bases shorter, with 19 bases between their ends. CDR1 and CDR2, looked up from the germline V gene, are SGHNT and YENEEA. The CDR3, completed at both ends by the reference TRBV11-3 and TRBJ1-1 genes, gives the full variable domain EAGVVQSPRYKIIEKKQPVAFWCNPISGHNTLYWYLQNLGQGPELLIRYENEEAVDDSQLPKDRFSAERLKGVDSTLKIQPAELGDSAVYLCASSFGRGQGRTEAFFGQGTRLTVV.